Listed here are 18 T cell receptor beta chains from one sample, sequenced in a study of shared clonotypes between healthy human individuals. Assay used: immunoSEQ multiplex PCR; TCRdb lists only in-frame clones, some missing. The top ten hold 0.13% of the sample, which has about 2 million clones, 90% to 95% seen once. Sequences were obtained from naive CD4+ T cells sorted from blood. Subset reported: CD45RA+ positively selected. The receptors derive from a man between 18 and 29 years old in good health.

This clone was counted once. The V call is TRBV5-1, the J call TRBJ1-2; no reliable D call. From germline, CDR1 is SGHRS and CDR2 YFSETQ. With 4 bases removed from V and 4 bases from J, the gap between germline ends came to 8 bases. The CDR3 is 12 amino acids. The CDR3 sequence is CASSRDIYGYTF. The CDR3 DNA sequence: TGCGCCAGCAGCCGCGACATCTATGGCTACACCTTC. Full variable domain (outside the CDR3, taken from reference TRBV5-1 and TRBJ1-2): KAGVTQTPRYLIKTRGQQVTLSCSPISGHRSVSWYQQTPGQGLQFLFEYFSETQRNKGNFPGRFSGRQFSNSRSEMNVSTLELGDSALYLCASSRDIYGYTFGSGTRLTVV.

V usage is TRBV7-3 and J usage is TRBJ2-1; D possibly corresponds to TRBD2 (6 bases). This CDR3 has 15 amino acids. V was clipped by 4 bases and J by 4 bases, with 14 bases between them. The V gene's germline CDR1 is SGHTA and CDR2 FQGTGA. CDR3 sequence (DNA): TGTGCCAGCAGCTCCTCCGCGGGGCCTTACAATGAGCAGTTCTTC. This translates into CASSSSAGPYNEQFF.

The rearrangement links TRBV6-4 to TRBJ1-2, with a tentative D call TRBD1 (6 bases). V was shortened by 8 bases and J by 4 bases, with 20 bases between the two germline ends. The CDR3 loop spans 15 amino acids. Looked up from germline, CDR1 is MRHNA and CDR2 is SNTAGT. CDR3 nucleotides: TGTGCCAGCTCCCCGGTCGGGGGGCCTACCTATGGCTACACCTTC. It codes for CASSPVGGPTYGYTF.

The chain carries TRBV14 and TRBJ2-1; D not resolved. This CDR3 is 16 amino acids long. Germline V gene data show CDR1 as SGHDN and CDR2 as FVKESK. Trimming took off 1 base at V and 2 bases at J, with 12 bases between the two ends. In DNA form, the CDR3 reads TGTGCCAGCAGCCAAGGTCGGGTACCCCCCTACAATGAGCAGTTCTTC. Its protein is CASSQGRVPPYNEQFF.

The J gene is TRBJ1-2, the V gene TRBV29-1; 7 nucleotides line up with TRBD1. Germline V gene data show CDR1 as SQVTM and CDR2 as ANQGSEA. V was clipped by 7 bases and J by 6 bases; unmatched bases: 2. The CDR3 consists of 10 residues. CDR3 in amino acids: CSAGQDGYTF. The CDR3, as DNA: TGCAGCGCCGGACAGGATGGCTACACCTTC.

On this clone: A junction end diverges from the germline sequence, so it may reflect a read error. CDR3 in amino acids: CASTPTGTTNTGELVF. CDR3 coding DNA: TGCGCCAGCACCCCAACCGGGACAACCAACACCGGGGAGCTGGTTTTT. The V and J genes are TRBV5-1 and TRBJ1-3, with TRBD1 as a possible D gene (6 bases). The CDR3 spans 16 residues. CDR1 SGHRS and CDR2 YFSETQ come from the germline V gene.

The rearrangement links TRBV5-1 to TRBJ1-2; 9 bases are a match to TRBD1. From germline, CDR1 is SGHRS and CDR2 YFSETQ. V lost 0 bases and J lost 0; bases outside the gene matches: 3. The CDR3 runs to 16 residues. CDR3 sequence: CASSLAGTGTNYGYTF. In DNA, the CDR3 is TGCGCCAGCAGCTTGGCTGGGACAGGGACTAACTATGGCTACACCTTC.

The chain uses TRBV28 and TRBJ2-5, with D maybe TRBD1 (5 bases). The CDR3 contains 15 residues. V was clipped by 6 bases and J by 7 bases, with 21 bases between them. Per the germline V gene, CDR1 is MDHEN and CDR2 is SYDVKM. The DNA for the CDR3 is TGTGCCAGCAGATCAAGGACGCAACTAAGGGGGACCCAGTACTTC. Translated, it gives CASRSRTQLRGTQYF.

Written as DNA, the CDR3 is TGTGCCAGTGGGTCGACGGTTCAAGAGACCCAGTACTTC. It yields the protein CASGSTVQETQYF. V is TRBV5-6 and J is TRBJ2-5; D ambiguous. V was cut by 8 bases and J by 2 bases, with 13 bases left in between. The germline CDR1 and CDR2 sequences are SGHDT and YYEEEE. CDR3 size: 13 residues.

This clone is a singleton in its sample. V gene TRBV7-2 combines with J gene TRBJ2-7; D perhaps matches TRBD2 (5 bases). Germline CDR1 is SGHTA and CDR2 is FQGNSA. V lost 1 base and J 7 bases, leaving 8 bases between the germline ends. This CDR3 region has 12 residues. As DNA, the CDR3 is TGTGCCAGCAGCTTAGGACCGGGGGAGCAGTACTTC. Protein: CASSLGPGEQYF. Supplemented by reference TRBV7-2 and TRBJ2-7, the full variable domain reads GAGVSQSPSNKVTEKGKDVELRCDPISGHTALYWYRQSLGQGLEFLIYFQGNSAPDKSGLPSDRFSAERTGGSVSTLTIQRTQQEDSAVYLCASSLGPGEQYFGPGTRLTVT.

The chain recombines TRBV5-1 with TRBJ1-2; D is ambiguous. This CDR3 spans 15 amino acids. Germline lookup yields CDR1 SGHRS and CDR2 YFSETQ. Trimming took 0 bases from V and 0 from J, leaving 9 bases between them. In DNA, the CDR3 is TGCGCCAGCAGCTTGGGAGGAGGTTCTAACTATGGCTACACCTTC. Translation: CASSLGGGSNYGYTF.

The chain is built from TRBV5-1 and TRBJ1-1; 9 bases agree with TRBD1. Germline CDR1 reads SGHRS; CDR2 reads YFSETQ. This CDR3 spans 16 amino acids. J lost 0 bases, V lost 1 base, and 4 bases had no gene match. The CDR3 nucleotides read TGCGCCAGCAGCTTGTTAGGGACAGGGATGAACACTGAAGCTTTCTTT. Its protein is CASSLLGTGMNTEAFF.

The V and J genes are TRBV6-1 and TRBJ1-4, with TRBD1 matching 9 bases. The CDR3 length is 16 residues. The junction had 7 bases not matched to a gene; V was cut back by 0 bases and J by 8 bases. Germline CDR1 is MNHNS and CDR2 is SASEGT. Written as DNA, the CDR3 is TGTGCCAGCAGTGAAGCGCGGGGACAGGGTACGGAAAAACTGTTTTTT. It yields the protein CASSEARGQGTEKLFF.

This rearrangement joins TRBV2 to TRBJ2-1; D is possibly TRBD1 or TRBD2 (5 bases each). Germline-derived CDR1 and CDR2 are SNHLY and FYNNEI. The CDR3 is 16 amino acids. Trimming cost V 1 base and J 1 base, with 11 bases left between them. Here the CDR3 DNA reads TGTGCCAGCAGTGAAGAGGGGAGAAGATCCTACAATGAGCAGTTCTTC. Residues: CASSEEGRRSYNEQFF.

The chain recombines TRBV18 with TRBJ2-7, with D tentatively TRBD1 (6 bases). CDR3 length equals 15 residues. V was shortened by 2 bases and J by 7 bases, with 18 bases between the two germline ends. Germline V CDR1 and CDR2: KGHSH, LQKENI. The CDR3 spells CASSPGQGLPQEQYF. The CDR3 region has the DNA TGTGCCAGCTCACCAGGCCAGGGGCTCCCCCAGGAGCAGTACTTC.

Regarding this clone: Other DNA sequences from this sample encode an identical CDR3 as well. The chain couples TRBV5-1 to TRBJ2-5, with a weak D call TRBD1 (6 bases). V was pared by 1 base and J by 2 bases, with 12 bases between. Germline CDR1 and CDR2: SGHRS and YFSETQ. The CDR3 is 15 amino acids. The CDR3 nucleotides read TGCGCCAGCAGCTTGCTGGGGACACCTCAAGAGACCCAGTACTTC. Residues: CASSLLGTPQETQYF.

The J gene is TRBJ1-4, the V gene TRBV10-1; 10 bases match TRBD1. CDR1 WNHNN and CDR2 SYGVQD come from the germline V gene (reference sequence). This CDR3 spans 15 amino acids. V trimming: 3 bases; J trimming: 7 bases; junction bases outside the gene matches: 5. Here the CDR3 reads CASSDATGGREKLFF. CDR3 bases: TGCGCCAGCAGTGATGCGACAGGGGGCCGTGAAAAACTGTTTTTT.

V is TRBV28 and J is TRBJ2-5, with D perhaps TRBD1 or TRBD2 (6 bases each). Trimming shortened V by 4 bases and J by 2 bases, and 11 bases separated the two germline ends. CDR3 length: 14 amino acids. The V gene's germline CDR1 is MDHEN and CDR2 SYDVKM. The CDR3 DNA follows: TGTGCCAGCAGTTCCCTAGGGGGGCAAGAGACCCAGTACTTC. Translating gives CASSSLGGQETQYF.